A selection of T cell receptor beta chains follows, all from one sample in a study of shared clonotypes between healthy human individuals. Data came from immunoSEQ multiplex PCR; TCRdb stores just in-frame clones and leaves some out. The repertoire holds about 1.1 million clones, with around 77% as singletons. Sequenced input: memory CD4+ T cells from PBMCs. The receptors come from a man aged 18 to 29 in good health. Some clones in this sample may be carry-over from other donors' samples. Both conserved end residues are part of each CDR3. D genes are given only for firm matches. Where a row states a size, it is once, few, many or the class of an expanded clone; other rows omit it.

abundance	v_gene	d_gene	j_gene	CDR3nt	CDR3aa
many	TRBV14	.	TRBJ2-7	TGTGCCAGCAGCCAAGTCGGTAGTTCAGAGCAGTACTTC	CASSQVGSSEQYF
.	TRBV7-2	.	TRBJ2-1	TGTGCCAGCAGCTTTAGGGGTCATGAGCAGTTCTTC	CASSFRGHEQFF
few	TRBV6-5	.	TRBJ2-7	TGTGCCAGCAGTCAGGGGTGGGACACTTCCTACGAGCAGTACTTC	CASSQGWDTSYEQYF
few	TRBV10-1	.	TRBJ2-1	TGCGCCAGTAGGGGGGTGCAGGGCACTGAGCAGTTCTTC	CASRGVQGTEQFF
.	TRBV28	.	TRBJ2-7	TGTGCCAGCAGTGACTTTTCAGTGAGGGACGGAGCAACGTACGAGCAGTACTTC	CASSDFSVRDGATYEQYF
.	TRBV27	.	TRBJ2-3	TGTGCCAGCAGCCGGACAGCTAGTAGCACAGATACGCAGTATTTT	CASSRTASSTDTQYF
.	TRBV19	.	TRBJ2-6	TGTGCCAGTAGTATAAGGTACGGGGCCAACGTCCTGACTTTC	CASSIRYGANVLTF
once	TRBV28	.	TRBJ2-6	TGTGCCAGCAGCACCCAGGGAAAAGGTGGGGCCAACGTCCTGACTTTC	CASSTQGKGGANVLTF
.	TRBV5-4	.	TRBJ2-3	TGTGCCAGCAGCTTGGTTCGGCAGGGGCCAGATACGCAGTATTTT	CASSLVRQGPDTQYF
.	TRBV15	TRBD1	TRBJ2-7	TGTGCCACCAGCCGGGACAGGGGAGGCGAGCAGTACTTC	CATSRDRGGEQYF
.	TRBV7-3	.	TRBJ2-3	TGTGCCAGCGCCATTGGAAAGGGGGATACGCAGTATTTT	CASAIGKGDTQYF
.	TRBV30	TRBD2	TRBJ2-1	TGTGCCTGGAAAGGGACTAGCGGGAGGACATACAATGAGCAGTTCTTC	CAWKGTSGRTYNEQFF
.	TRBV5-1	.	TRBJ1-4	TGCGCCAGCAGCCCAGGACAAGACGAAAAACTGTTTTTT	CASSPGQDEKLFF
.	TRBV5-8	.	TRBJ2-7	TGTGCCAGCAGTCGACGGGGGATCCACGAGCAGTACTTC	CASSRRGIHEQYF
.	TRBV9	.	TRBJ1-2	TGTGCCAGCAGCGTGGGACGGGAGTCTAACTATGGCTACACCTTC	CASSVGRESNYGYTF
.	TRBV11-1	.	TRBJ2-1	TGTGCCAGCAGCTTAGCGCCGCTTGAGGGAAAAGAGCAGTTCTTC	CASSLAPLEGKEQFF
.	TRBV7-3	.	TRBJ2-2	TGTGCCAGCAGCTTAATCGGGTCAAGGAACACCGGGGAGCTGTTTTTT	CASSLIGSRNTGELFF
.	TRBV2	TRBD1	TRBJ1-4	TGTGCCAGCAGTGAGTTACAGGGGGCTGGGAGAGCAACTAATGAAAAACTGTTTTTT	CASSELQGAGRATNEKLFF
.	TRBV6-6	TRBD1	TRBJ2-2	TGTGCCGTCCTCCGGGACAGGGTTTCTACCGGGGAGCTGTTTTTT	CAVLRDRVSTGELFF
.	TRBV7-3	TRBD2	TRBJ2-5	TGTGCCAGCAGCTTAAGTAGCGGGAGCGGAGAGACCCAGTACTTC	CASSLSSGSGETQYF
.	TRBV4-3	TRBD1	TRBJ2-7	TGCGCCAGCAGCCAAGGTCGGTATCAGGGGGACTACGAGCAGTACTTC	CASSQGRYQGDYEQYF
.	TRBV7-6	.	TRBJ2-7	TGTGCCAGCAGTTCCCGTGCGGGTGCTAGCTCCTACGAGCAGTACTTC	CASSSRAGASSYEQYF
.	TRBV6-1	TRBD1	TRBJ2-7	TGTGCCAGCAGCACATACAGGGGCCCAGCCTACGAGCAGTACTTC	CASSTYRGPAYEQYF
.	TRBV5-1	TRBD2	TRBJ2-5	TGCGCCAGCAGCCGGGAGGGGGTCTCAGAGACCCAGTACTTC	CASSREGVSETQYF
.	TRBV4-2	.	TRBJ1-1	TGTGCCAGCAGCCCTGGCCGTGGAGACACTGAAGCTTTCTTT	CASSPGRGDTEAFF
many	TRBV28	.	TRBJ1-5	TGTGCCAGCAGTTTTGAGCAACGCAATCAGCCCCAGCATTTT	CASSFEQRNQPQHF
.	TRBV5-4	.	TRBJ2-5	TGTGCCAGCAGCTTGCACGGAGAGACCCAGTACTTC	CASSLHGETQYF
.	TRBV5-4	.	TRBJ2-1	TGTGCCAGCAGCTTGGTTGCGGGGTACAATGAGCAGTTCTTC	CASSLVAGYNEQFF
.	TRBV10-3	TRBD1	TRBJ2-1	TGTGCCATCAGCCGACAGGGAACCTACAATGAGCAGTTCTTC	CAISRQGTYNEQFF
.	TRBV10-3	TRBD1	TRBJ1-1	TGTGCCGTCAGGGGGGAGCGCGAAAACACTGAAGCTTTCTTT	CAVRGERENTEAFF
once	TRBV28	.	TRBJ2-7	TGTGCCAGCAAGATTGTGGTTGCCCCGCAAAGGTCCTACGAGCAGTACTTC	CASKIVVAPQRSYEQYF
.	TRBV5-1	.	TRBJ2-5	TGCGCCAGCAGCTACGGGAGTCTAGAGACCCAGTACTTC	CASSYGSLETQYF